This T cell receptor beta chain was obtained from a study of vaccination effects on CD4 cells after COVID-19. Study findings and constraints: Clones from infection and from vaccination both contracted markedly late after vaccination.

Before sequencing, viral peptide pools were used by the ViraFEST assay to expand antigen-specific CD4+ T cells. Investigators separated out CD4+ T cells once about eleven days of culture had passed. Participants got two doses of BNT162b2 or mRNA-1273 vaccine. People in the vaccine group had not been infected with SARS-CoV-2 before, and their nucleocapsid antibodies were negative. The researchers cultured some 2 million PBMC per well with roughly 11 IU/ml IL-2 and 7.5 to 10 ug/ml peptides. It was on days 3 and 7 that half the medium was replaced with IL-2 medium. Clones were sequenced by immunoSEQ multiplex PCR, and TCRdb holds only the in-frame ones, with some missing. This table holds about 31,000 clones, over 60% found once. V trimming: 3 bases; J trimming: 4 bases; junction bases outside the gene matches: 6. The CDR3 is 15 residues long. Germline V gene lookup returns CDR1 SGHDT and CDR2 YYEEEE.

In regard to this clone: Its specificity is unknown.

The J gene is TRBJ2-7, the V gene TRBV5-6; TRBD2 matches at 11 bases. The clonotype was recovered from a human donor who received a COVID-19 vaccine. Source: CD4+ T cells from PBMCs cultured with SARS-CoV-2 spike peptides, taken after COVID-19 vaccination. CDR3: CASSWRLAGIYEQYF. CDR3 DNA sequence: TGTGCCAGCAGCTGGAGACTAGCGGGGATATACGAGCAGTACTTC. The full variable domain, rest sourced from reference TRBV5-6 and TRBJ2-7, is DAGVTQSPTHLIKTRGQQVTLRCSPKSGHDTVSWYQQALGQGPQFIFQYYEEEERQRGNFPDRFSGHQFPNYSSELNVNALLLGDSALYLCASSWRLAGIYEQYFGPGTRLTVT.